This TCR beta chain was obtained from a study of Ad26.COV2.S vaccination and SARS-CoV-2 variants. The treatment here: 15 to 20 received Ad26.COV2.S at low or high dose, single or two shots; roughly 5 received placebo; per-sample allocation not given. It was on day 63 after the first vaccine or placebo injection that samples were taken. Germline lookup yields CDR1 SGHRS and CDR2 YFSETQ. The CDR3 contains 16 residues. V shed 6 bases, J shed 4 bases, and the junction held 15 bases outside the gene matches. Measured with immunoSEQ multiplex PCR; TCRdb has only the in-frame clones, and not every one. The repertoire holds over 400,000 clones, with roughly 90% as singletons.

The chain combines TRBV5-1 with TRBJ2-5, with 7 bases fitting TRBD1. The starting material was peripheral blood, obtained in a trial of Ad26.COV2.S vaccine versus placebo. The clonotype originates from a person aged 18-65 years who received the Ad26.COV2.S COVID-19 vaccine or a placebo. The CDR3 sequence: CASTSLMGQLGETQYF. The CDR3 DNA reads as TGCGCCAGCACATCCCTGATGGGACAGTTGGGAGAGACCCAGTACTTC.